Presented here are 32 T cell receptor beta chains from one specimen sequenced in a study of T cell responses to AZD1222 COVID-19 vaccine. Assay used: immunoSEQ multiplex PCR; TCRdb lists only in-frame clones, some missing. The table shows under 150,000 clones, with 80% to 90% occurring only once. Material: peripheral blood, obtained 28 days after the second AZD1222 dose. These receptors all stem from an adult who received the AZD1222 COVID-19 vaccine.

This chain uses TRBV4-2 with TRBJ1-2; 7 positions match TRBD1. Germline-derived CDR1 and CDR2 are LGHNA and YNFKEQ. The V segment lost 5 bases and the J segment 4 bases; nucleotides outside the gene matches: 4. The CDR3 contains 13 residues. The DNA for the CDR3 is TGTGCCAGCAGCGCCGGGACAGTCTATGGCTACACCTTC. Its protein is CASSAGTVYGYTF.

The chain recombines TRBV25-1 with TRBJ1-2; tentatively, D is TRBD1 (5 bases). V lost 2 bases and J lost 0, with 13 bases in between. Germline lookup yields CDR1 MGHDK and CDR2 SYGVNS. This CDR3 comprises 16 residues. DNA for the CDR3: TGTGCCAGCAGTGAAACAGGTCTGGGTGCTAACTATGGCTACACCTTC. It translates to CASSETGLGANYGYTF.

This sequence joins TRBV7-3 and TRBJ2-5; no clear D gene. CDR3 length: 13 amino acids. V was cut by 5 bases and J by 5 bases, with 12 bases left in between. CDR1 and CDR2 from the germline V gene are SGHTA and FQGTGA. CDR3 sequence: CASSPRTGETQYF. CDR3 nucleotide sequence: TGTGCCAGCAGCCCGCGGACCGGGGAGACCCAGTACTTC.

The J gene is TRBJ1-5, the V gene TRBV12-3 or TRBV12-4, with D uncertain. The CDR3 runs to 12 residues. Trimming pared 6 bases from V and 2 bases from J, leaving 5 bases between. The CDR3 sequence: CASSEGNQPQHF. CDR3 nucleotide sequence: TGTGCCAGCAGCGAGGGCAATCAGCCCCAGCATTTT.

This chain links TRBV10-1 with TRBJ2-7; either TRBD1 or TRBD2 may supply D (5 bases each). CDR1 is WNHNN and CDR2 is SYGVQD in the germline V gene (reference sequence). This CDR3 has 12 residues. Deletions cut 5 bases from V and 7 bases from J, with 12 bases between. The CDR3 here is CASSRDDREQYF. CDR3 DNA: TGCGCCAGCAGTCGGGACGACCGGGAGCAGTACTTC.

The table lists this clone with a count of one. As DNA, the CDR3 is TGTGCCAGCAGCTTAATACGGCCCCAGCCCAACTCTGGAAACACCATATATTTT. This gives the protein CASSLIRPQPNSGNTIYF. The J gene is TRBJ1-3, the V gene TRBV7-3, with unresolved D. The V end was cut by 1 base, the J end by 0 bases, with 16 bases between. The germline V gene encodes CDR1 SGHTA and CDR2 FQGTGA. There are 18 residues in the CDR3.

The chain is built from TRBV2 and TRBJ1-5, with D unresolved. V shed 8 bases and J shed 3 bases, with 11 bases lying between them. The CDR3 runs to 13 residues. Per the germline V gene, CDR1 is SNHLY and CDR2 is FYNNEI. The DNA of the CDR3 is TGTGCCAGCTATATGACGGCCAATCAGCCCCAGCATTTT. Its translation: CASYMTANQPQHF.

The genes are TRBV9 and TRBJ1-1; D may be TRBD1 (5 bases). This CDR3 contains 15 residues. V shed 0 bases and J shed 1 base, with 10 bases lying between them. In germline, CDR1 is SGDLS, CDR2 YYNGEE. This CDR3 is CASSVGLDTNTEAFF. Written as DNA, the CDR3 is TGTGCCAGCAGCGTAGGGCTGGACACGAACACTGAAGCTTTCTTT.

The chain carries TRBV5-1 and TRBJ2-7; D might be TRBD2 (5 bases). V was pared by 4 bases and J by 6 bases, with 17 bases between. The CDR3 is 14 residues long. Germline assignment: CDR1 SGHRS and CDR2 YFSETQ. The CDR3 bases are TGCGCCAGCAGCCCCGGGAACCCAGAGGGCGAGCAGTACTTC. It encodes CASSPGNPEGEQYF. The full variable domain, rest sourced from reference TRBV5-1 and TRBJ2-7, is KAGVTQTPRYLIKTRGQQVTLSCSPISGHRSVSWYQQTPGQGLQFLFEYFSETQRNKGNFPGRFSGRQFSNSRSEMNVSTLELGDSALYLCASSPGNPEGEQYFGPGTRLTVT.

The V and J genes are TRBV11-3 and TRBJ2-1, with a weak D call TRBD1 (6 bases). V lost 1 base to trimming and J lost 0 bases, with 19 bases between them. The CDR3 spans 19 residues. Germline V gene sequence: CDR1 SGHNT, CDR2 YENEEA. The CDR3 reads CASSLGGPVQGPSYNEQFF. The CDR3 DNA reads TGTGCCAGCAGCTTAGGAGGCCCGGTTCAGGGGCCCTCCTACAATGAGCAGTTCTTC. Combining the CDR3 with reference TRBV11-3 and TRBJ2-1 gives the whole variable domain EAGVVQSPRYKIIEKKQPVAFWCNPISGHNTLYWYLQNLGQGPELLIRYENEEAVDDSQLPKDRFSAERLKGVDSTLKIQPAELGDSAVYLCASSLGGPVQGPSYNEQFFGPGTRLTVL.

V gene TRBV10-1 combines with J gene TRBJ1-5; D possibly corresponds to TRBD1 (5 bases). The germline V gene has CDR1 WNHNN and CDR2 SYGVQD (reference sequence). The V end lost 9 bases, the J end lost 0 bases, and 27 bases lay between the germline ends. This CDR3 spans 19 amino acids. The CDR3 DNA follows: TGCGCCAGGGTACGCTTGGGACTAGCGGGAGAAAATAGCAATCAGCCCCAGCATTTT. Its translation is CARVRLGLAGENSNQPQHF.

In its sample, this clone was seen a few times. In DNA form, the CDR3 reads TGCGCCAGCAGCTTGGCTAGTTCAGGGGGCAGTGGCTACACCTTC. It encodes CASSLASSGGSGYTF. The V call is TRBV5-1, the J call TRBJ1-2; 8 nucleotides line up with TRBD1. CDR1 is SGHRS, CDR2 YFSETQ, per germline. The CDR3 loop spans 15 amino acids. The junction had 8 bases not matched to a gene; V was cut back by 0 bases and J by 7 bases.

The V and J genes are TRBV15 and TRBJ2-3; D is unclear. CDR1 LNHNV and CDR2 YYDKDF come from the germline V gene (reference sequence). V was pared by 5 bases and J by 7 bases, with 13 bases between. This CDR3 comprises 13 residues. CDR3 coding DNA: TGTGCCACCAGCGAAGACTTGGGCCATACGCAGTATTTT. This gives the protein CATSEDLGHTQYF.

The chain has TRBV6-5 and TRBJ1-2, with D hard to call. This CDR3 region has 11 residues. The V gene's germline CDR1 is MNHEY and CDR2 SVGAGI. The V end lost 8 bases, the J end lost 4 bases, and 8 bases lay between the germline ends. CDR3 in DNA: TGTGCCAGCCGACAAGTCTATGGCTACACCTTC. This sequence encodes CASRQVYGYTF.

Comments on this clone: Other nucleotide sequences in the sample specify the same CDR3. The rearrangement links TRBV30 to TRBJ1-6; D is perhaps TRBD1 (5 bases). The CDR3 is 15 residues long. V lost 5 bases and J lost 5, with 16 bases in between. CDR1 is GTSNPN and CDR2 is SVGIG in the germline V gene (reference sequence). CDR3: CAWRGGRGDNSPLHF. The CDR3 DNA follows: TGTGCCTGGCGGGGGGGGAGAGGGGATAATTCACCCCTCCACTTT.

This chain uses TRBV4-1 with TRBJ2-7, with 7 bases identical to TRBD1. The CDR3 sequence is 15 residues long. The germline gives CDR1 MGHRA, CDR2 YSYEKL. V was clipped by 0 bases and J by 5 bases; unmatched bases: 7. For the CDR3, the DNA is TGCGCCAGCAGCCAAGATGACAGGGTTGTCAACGAGCAGTACTTC. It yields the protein CASSQDDRVVNEQYF.

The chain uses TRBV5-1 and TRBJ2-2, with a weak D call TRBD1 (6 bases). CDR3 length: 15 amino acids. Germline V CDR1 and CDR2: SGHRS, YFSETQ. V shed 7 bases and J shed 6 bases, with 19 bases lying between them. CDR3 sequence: CASGTPDRPAGELFF. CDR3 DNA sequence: TGCGCCAGCGGAACCCCCGACAGGCCCGCCGGGGAGCTGTTTTTT.

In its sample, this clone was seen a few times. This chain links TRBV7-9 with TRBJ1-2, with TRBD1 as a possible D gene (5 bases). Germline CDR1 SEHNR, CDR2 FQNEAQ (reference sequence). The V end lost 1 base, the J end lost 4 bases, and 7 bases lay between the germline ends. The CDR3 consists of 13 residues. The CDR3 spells CASSLGGVYGYTF. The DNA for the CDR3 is TGTGCCAGCAGCTTAGGGGGGGTCTATGGCTACACCTTC.

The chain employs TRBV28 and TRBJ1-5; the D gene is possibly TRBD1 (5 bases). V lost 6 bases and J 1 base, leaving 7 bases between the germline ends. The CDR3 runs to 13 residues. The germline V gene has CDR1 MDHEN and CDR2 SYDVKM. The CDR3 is CASSWDSNQPQHF. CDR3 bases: TGTGCCAGCAGCTGGGACAGCAATCAGCCCCAGCATTTT.

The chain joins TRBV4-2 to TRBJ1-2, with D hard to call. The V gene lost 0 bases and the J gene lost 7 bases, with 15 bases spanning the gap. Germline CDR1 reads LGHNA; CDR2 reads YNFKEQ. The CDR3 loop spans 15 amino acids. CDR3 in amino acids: CASSQEYGGGPGYTF. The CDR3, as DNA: TGTGCCAGCAGCCAAGAATACGGCGGCGGACCTGGCTACACCTTC.

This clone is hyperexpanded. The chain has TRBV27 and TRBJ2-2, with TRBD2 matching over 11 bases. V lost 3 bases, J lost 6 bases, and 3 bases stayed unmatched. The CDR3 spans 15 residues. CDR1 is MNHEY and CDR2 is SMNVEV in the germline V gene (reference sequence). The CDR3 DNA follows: TGTGCCAGCAGTTTGACTAGCGGGGTTCCCGGGGAGCTGTTTTTT. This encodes CASSLTSGVPGELFF.

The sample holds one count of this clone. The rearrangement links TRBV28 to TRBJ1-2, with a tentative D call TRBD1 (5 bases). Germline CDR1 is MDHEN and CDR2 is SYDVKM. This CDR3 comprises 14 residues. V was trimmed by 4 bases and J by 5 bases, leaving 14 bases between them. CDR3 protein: CASSYHRQVYGYTF. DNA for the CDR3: TGTGCCAGCAGTTATCACAGGCAAGTTTATGGCTACACCTTC.

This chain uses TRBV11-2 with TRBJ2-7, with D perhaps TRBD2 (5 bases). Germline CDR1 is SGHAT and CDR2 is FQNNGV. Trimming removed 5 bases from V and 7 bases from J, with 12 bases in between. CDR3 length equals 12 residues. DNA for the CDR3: TGTGCCAGCAGCGCTAGCCGATCGGAGCAGTACTTC. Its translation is CASSASRSEQYF.

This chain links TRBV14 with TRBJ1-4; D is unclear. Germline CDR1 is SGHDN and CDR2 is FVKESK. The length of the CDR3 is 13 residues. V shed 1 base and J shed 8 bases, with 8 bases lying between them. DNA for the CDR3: TGTGCCAGCAGCCAAGGTTATAAAGAAAAACTGTTTTTT. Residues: CASSQGYKEKLFF.

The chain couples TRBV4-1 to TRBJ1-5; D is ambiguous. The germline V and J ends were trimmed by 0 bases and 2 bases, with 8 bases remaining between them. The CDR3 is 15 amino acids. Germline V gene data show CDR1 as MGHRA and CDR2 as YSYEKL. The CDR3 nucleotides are TGCGCCAGCAGCCAAGATATCTGGGGCAATCAGCCCCAGCATTTT. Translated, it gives CASSQDIWGNQPQHF.

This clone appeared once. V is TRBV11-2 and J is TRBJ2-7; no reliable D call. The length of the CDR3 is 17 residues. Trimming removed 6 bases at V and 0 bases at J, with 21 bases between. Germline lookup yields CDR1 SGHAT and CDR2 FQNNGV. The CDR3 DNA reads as TGTGCCAGCAGTTATAACAATCTCTCCCACTTCTCCTACGAGCAGTACTTC. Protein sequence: CASSYNNLSHFSYEQYF. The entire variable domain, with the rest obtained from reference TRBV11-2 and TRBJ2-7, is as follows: EAGVAQSPRYKIIEKRQSVAFWCNPISGHATLYWYQQILGQGPKLLIQFQNNGVVDDSQLPKDRFSAERLKGVDSTLKIQPAKLEDSAVYLCASSYNNLSHFSYEQYFGPGTRLTVT.

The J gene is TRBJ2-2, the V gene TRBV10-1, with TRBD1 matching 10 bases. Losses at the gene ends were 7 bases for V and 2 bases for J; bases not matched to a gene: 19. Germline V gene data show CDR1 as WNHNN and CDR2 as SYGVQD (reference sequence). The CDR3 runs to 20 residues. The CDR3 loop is CASNHPRRQGAPKNTGELFF. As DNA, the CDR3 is TGCGCCAGCAACCACCCCAGAAGACAGGGGGCCCCCAAAAACACCGGGGAGCTGTTTTTT.

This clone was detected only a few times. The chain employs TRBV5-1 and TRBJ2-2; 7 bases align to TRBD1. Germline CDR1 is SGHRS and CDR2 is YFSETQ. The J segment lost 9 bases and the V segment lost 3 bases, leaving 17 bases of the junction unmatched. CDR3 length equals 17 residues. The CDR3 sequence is CASSWGQPPPLHRELFF. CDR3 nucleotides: TGCGCCAGCAGCTGGGGACAGCCCCCGCCCCTACACCGGGAGCTGTTTTTT.

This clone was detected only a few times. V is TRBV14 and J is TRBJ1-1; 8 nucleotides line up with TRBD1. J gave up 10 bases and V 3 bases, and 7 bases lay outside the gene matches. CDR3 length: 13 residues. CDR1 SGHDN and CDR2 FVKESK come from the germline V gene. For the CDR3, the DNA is TGTGCCAGCAGCCAGACAGGGGCGTTGGTAGCTTTCTTT. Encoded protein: CASSQTGALVAFF.

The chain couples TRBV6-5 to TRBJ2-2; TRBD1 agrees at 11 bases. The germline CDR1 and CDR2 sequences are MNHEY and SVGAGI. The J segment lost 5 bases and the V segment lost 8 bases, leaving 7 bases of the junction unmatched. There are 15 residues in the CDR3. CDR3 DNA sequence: TGTGCCAGCGGGAGCGGGACAGGGGGGACCGGGGAGCTGTTTTTT. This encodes CASGSGTGGTGELFF.

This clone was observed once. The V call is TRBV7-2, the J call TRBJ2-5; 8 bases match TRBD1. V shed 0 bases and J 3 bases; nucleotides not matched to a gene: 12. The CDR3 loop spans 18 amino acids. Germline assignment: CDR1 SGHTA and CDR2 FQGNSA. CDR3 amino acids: CASSLARTGDRLKETQYF. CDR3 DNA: TGTGCCAGCAGCTTAGCGCGGACCGGGGACAGGCTAAAAGAGACCCAGTACTTC.

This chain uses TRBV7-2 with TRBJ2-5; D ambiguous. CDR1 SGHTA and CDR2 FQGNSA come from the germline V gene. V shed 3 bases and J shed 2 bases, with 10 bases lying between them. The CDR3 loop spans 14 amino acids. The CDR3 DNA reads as TGTGCCAGCAGCTTTGCCAGTTCTCAAGAGACCCAGTACTTC. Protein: CASSFASSQETQYF.